This T cell receptor (beta chain) was identified in a study of memory CD4+ T cells and cytomegalovirus serostatus. Whole-study results and caveats: CMV serostatus prediction reached median AUC around 0.95, or 0.9 with US-trained model.

Single viable CD3+CD4+CD8-CD45RO+ cells were sorted as the memory CD4+ T cells. Donors' CMV status reflects serum IgG against pp150, pp28, p38, p52. Positive selection with CD4 microbeads enriched total CD4+ T cells. Per the original methods: After removing out-of-frame reads, 2,204,828 distinct TCRbeta sequences remained. Measured with immunoSEQ multiplex PCR; TCRdb has only the in-frame clones, and not every one. D and trimming were read from the DNA, whereas the V and J calls and clone size are those reported in that table. Here the sample spans 45,000 to 70,000 clones, around 82% being singletons. Germline CDR1 is DFQATT and CDR2 is SNEGSKA (reference sequence). The CDR3 totals 10 residues. V was trimmed by 3 bases and J by 5 bases, leaving 4 bases between them. This clone was seen just once. Its antigen is still unknown.

This receptor was obtained from an adult in good health and CMV-seronegative. Some clones in this sample may be carry-over from other donors' samples. The V gene is TRBV20-1, the J gene TRBJ2-5; D unresolved. Sequencing was carried out using memory CD4+ T cells from blood. CDR3 region: CSARDETQYF. DNA of the CDR3: TGCAGTGCTAGGGACGAGACCCAGTACTTC.